The 11 T cell receptor beta chains presented below share a single source sample, sequenced in a study of early T cells in non-severe SARS-CoV-2 infection. TCRdb re-called the 5' RACE reads through MiXCR, storing one row per CDR3 protein. Here the sample spans 75,000 to 100,000 distinct CDR3 sequences, more than 13% being singletons. Sequenced material: whole blood. These receptors were collected from an adult who was a healthcare worker with PCR-confirmed SARS-CoV-2 infection or an uninfected control (not recorded which).

CDR3 bases: TGTGCCAGCAGCCTTAGCGGGGGGGCCGAGGATACGCAGTATTTT. It is translated as CASSLSGGAEDTQYF. The chain employs TRBV6-4 and TRBJ2-3; 11 bases map to TRBD2. Unmatched junction bases numbered 8, after V lost 6 bases and J lost 6 bases. The CDR3 has 15 amino acids. The germline V gene has CDR1 MRHNA and CDR2 SNTAGT.

This clonotype was recorded a few times. The genes are TRBV21-1 and TRBJ1-5; TRBD1 is taken as the D call from the table, unchecked against the DNA. TRBV21-1 is listed as a pseudogene. The CDR3 consists of 17 residues. CDR3 residues: CASSKAWDSHSNQPQHF. As DNA, the CDR3 is TGTGCCAGCAGCAAAGCCTGGGACAGCCATAGCAATCAGCCCCAGCATTTT.

This clonotype was seen only a few times. The chain recombines TRBV27 with TRBJ2-4; D is possibly TRBD1 or TRBD2 (6 bases each). The CDR3 consists of 13 residues. Trimming shortened V by 8 bases and J by 8 bases, and 16 bases separated the two germline ends. Per the germline V gene, CDR1 is MNHEY and CDR2 is SMNVEV (reference sequence). CDR3 sequence (DNA): TGTGCCAGCTCCCTCGAAAGGGGGGACATTCAGTACTTC. Translated: CASSLERGDIQYF.

This clonotype was observed a handful of times. This chain joins TRBV6-2 or TRBV6-3 and TRBJ2-5; 15 bases align to TRBD2. Germline-derived CDR1 and CDR2 are MNHEY and SVGEGT. After removal of 10 bases from V and 6 bases from J, the junction contained 9 bases not matched to a gene. CDR3 size: 15 residues. CDR3 coding DNA: TGTGCCATCCGGACTAGCGGGGGGGCCCCGAAGACCCAGTACTTC. Its translation is CAIRTSGGAPKTQYF.

This clonotype was recorded at least ten times. J is TRBJ2-2 and V is TRBV10-3; 12 positions agree with TRBD2. Germline V lookup: CDR1 ENHRY, CDR2 SYGVKD. This CDR3 is built from 16 residues. Trimming at V came to 3 bases and at J to 5 bases, leaving 4 bases not matched to a gene. The CDR3 is CAISDSGTSGTGELFF. CDR3 nucleotides: TGTGCCATCAGTGACTCTGGGACTAGCGGGACCGGGGAGCTGTTTTTT.

The chain joins TRBV12-3 or TRBV12-4 to TRBJ1-2, with 7 bases fitting TRBD1. CDR3 size: 15 residues. V shed 4 bases and J 8 bases; nucleotides not matched to a gene: 13. The CDR3 DNA reads TGTGCCAGCAGTTCCTCCCCGACAGGGTCGGGAGGCTACACCTTC. Its protein is CASSSSPTGSGGYTF.

This clonotype was seen many times. This chain links TRBV24-1 with TRBJ2-3, with a weak D call TRBD2 (6 bases). V was pared by 3 bases and J by 3 bases, with 12 bases between. Germline V CDR1 and CDR2: KGHDR, SFDVKD. The CDR3 contains 15 residues. The CDR3: CATSDRAGGTDTQYF. In nucleotides, the CDR3 is TGTGCCACCAGTGATCGGGCAGGAGGGACAGATACGCAGTATTTT.

This clonotype was recorded many times. The genes are TRBV6-7 and TRBJ1-2; maybe TRBD1 (5 bases). TRBV6-7 is filed as an ORF, its function uncertain. The V end was cut by 7 bases, the J end by 2 bases, with 8 bases between. This CDR3 contains 12 residues. CDR3 sequence (DNA): TGTGCCAGCATGACAGAGAACTATGGCTACACCTTC. This codes for CASMTENYGYTF.

The chain links TRBV7-3 to TRBJ1-1; D ambiguous. CDR3 size: 13 residues. The germline V gene has CDR1 SGHTA and CDR2 FQGTGA. Between the trimmed V and J ends, which lost 0 bases and 4 bases, there was a span of 6 bases. The CDR3 here is CASSLTRSTEAFF. The CDR3 bases are TGTGCCAGCAGCTTAACGAGGAGCACTGAAGCTTTCTTT.

Only a few counts were recorded for this clonotype. The CDR3 DNA reads TGTGCCAGCAGCCAAGATCTCCCGAGGAACACTGAAGCTTTCTTT. Translated, it gives CASSQDLPRNTEAFF. The V and J genes are TRBV3-1 and TRBJ1-1; D not certain. The ends were cut back, 0 bases at V and 1 base at J, with 9 bases in the middle. The V gene's germline CDR1 is LGHDT and CDR2 YNNKEL (reference sequence). The length of the CDR3 is 15 residues.

This clonotype came up many times. This chain uses TRBV6-6 with TRBJ1-1; 10 nucleotides align to TRBD1. Germline loops: CDR1 MNHNY, CDR2 SVGAGI (reference sequence). The CDR3 runs 17 residues. V lost 7 bases, J lost 0 bases, and 11 bases stayed unmatched. CDR3 DNA: TGTGCCAGCATACCGGGACAGGGGTTTCTCATGAACACTGAAGCTTTCTTT. It translates to CASIPGQGFLMNTEAFF.